The present entry profiles one T cell receptor (beta chain) with its context. Its target is not known. The record originates from a study of T cells after yellow fever vaccination. Study-wide results and limits: The appearance of a small share of clonotypes in both CD4 and CD8 compartments was observed. The study noted that FACS-sorted repertoires could contain abundant clonotypes contaminating from the bulk population.

The CDR3 is made up of 17 amino acids. The V gene's germline CDR1 is ENHRY and CDR2 SYGVKD. The ends lost 6 bases at V and 0 bases at J; junction bases unmatched: 7. TCRdb analysed the 5' RACE reads with MiXCR anew, one entry per CDR3 protein. The sample consists of a few hundred thousand distinct CDR3 sequences, about 5.2% of them appearing once. This receptor was identified in a man younger than 30 who received the YFV17D yellow fever vaccine. This specimen was CD4+ T cells sorted from PBMCs, taken on the day of the yellow fever booster vaccination. The chain links TRBV10-3 to TRBJ2-5; TRBD2 matches 13 bases. The DNA for the CDR3 is TGTGCCATCAGCTTTGGGGGGACTAGCGGGGACCAAGAGACCCAGTACTTC. The encoded protein is CAISFGGTSGDQETQYF.